This TCR beta chain stems from a study of blood T cells in healthy people across ages. As for the study in general: With template switching, about one barcoded beta molecule was captured per two T cells. Study findings and constraints: There was no known CMV status for donors, so expanded clonotype changes were possibly confounded. Researchers deemed the diversity estimates from one million T cells underestimates.

Using a J-beta primer mix together with a sample-barcoded 5' primer, a second PCR was run for roughly 6 to 12 cycles. A single record per CDR3 protein comes from TCRdb applying MiXCR to the 5' RACE reads. This sample has 1.5 million to 2 million distinct CDR3 sequences, with around 42% found just once. Details on this clonotype: As yet, its antigen is unknown.

Sequenced input: blood. The sequence was collected from a human donor in good health.

DNA of the CDR3: TGTGCCAGCAGCAAAGGGGGGGGTCCAGGGGGCACTGAAGCTTTCTTT. Translated, it gives CASSKGGGPGGTEAFF. This chain uses TRBV9 with TRBJ1-1; 7 nucleotides match TRBD1. This CDR3 region has 16 residues. The V gene end was trimmed by 4 bases and the J gene end by 4 bases; junction bases not matched to a gene: 13. The germline CDR1 and CDR2 sequences are SGDLS and YYNGEE.